A selection of T cell receptor beta chains follows, all from one sample in a study of regulatory T cells in long-lasting Graves disease. TCRdb analysed the multiplex PCR reads with MiXCR anew, one entry per CDR3 protein. The sample has some 250,000 distinct CDR3 sequences; about 19% are singletons. The sample here was peripheral blood mononuclear cells (PBMCs), taken at new diagnosis, from a patient treated with antithyroid drugs. The receptors were sampled from a female donor with Graves disease. The CDR3 runs from the conserved cysteine through the conserved F or W. The order of the fields is J gene, clone size, V gene, D gene, CDR3 DNA, CDR3 protein. A D gene is named only where the DNA matches it firmly. A clone size is listed for some rows: how often the clone was seen (once, few, many), or a class if it is expanded.

J gene: TRBJ2-2; clone size: few; V gene: TRBV24-1; D gene: NA; CDR3 DNA: TGTGCCACCAGTGATTTGCTGGCCGGGGAGCTGTTTTTT; CDR3 protein: CATSDLLAGELFF
J gene: TRBJ2-7; clone size: many; V gene: TRBV20-1; D gene: TRBD2; CDR3 DNA: TGCAGTGCTAGTGGCGGGAGGTTCTCCTACGAGCAGTACTTC; CDR3 protein: CSASGGRFSYEQYF
J gene: TRBJ2-1; clone size: NA; V gene: TRBV7-3; D gene: TRBD2; CDR3 DNA: TGTGCCAGCAGCTTAACTAGCGGGGGTGAGCAGTTCTTC; CDR3 protein: CASSLTSGGEQFF
J gene: TRBJ1-1; clone size: many; V gene: TRBV5-6; D gene: NA; CDR3 DNA: TGTGCCAGCAGCTTGGGCGGGGGCAGAGCTTTCTTT; CDR3 protein: CASSLGGGRAFF
J gene: TRBJ2-7; clone size: many; V gene: TRBV7-2; D gene: NA; CDR3 DNA: TGTGCCAGCAGCTTAGACAGGAACTCCTACGAGCAGTACTTC; CDR3 protein: CASSLDRNSYEQYF
J gene: TRBJ1-2; clone size: few; V gene: TRBV10-3; D gene: NA; CDR3 DNA: TGTGCCATCAGGAAGCAGAGCTATGGCTACACCTTC; CDR3 protein: CAIRKQSYGYTF
J gene: TRBJ2-2; clone size: NA; V gene: TRBV14; D gene: TRBD1; CDR3 DNA: TGTGCCAGCAGCGCCCGGGCAGGGGGCGGGGAGCTGTTTTTT; CDR3 protein: CASSARAGGGELFF
J gene: TRBJ1-5; clone size: many; V gene: TRBV2; D gene: NA; CDR3 DNA: TGTGCCAGCAGGTCGAACAATCAGCCCCAGCATTTT; CDR3 protein: CASRSNNQPQHF
J gene: TRBJ1-1; clone size: few; V gene: TRBV4-1; D gene: NA; CDR3 DNA: TGCGCCAGCAGCCAAGACGCATCATTTGAGAGGGCTTTCTTT; CDR3 protein: CASSQDASFERAFF
J gene: TRBJ2-7; clone size: many; V gene: TRBV7-2; D gene: TRBD2; CDR3 DNA: TGTGCCAGCCGCCAACTAGCGGGGACTCTCTCCTACGAGCAGTACTTC; CDR3 protein: CASRQLAGTLSYEQYF
J gene: TRBJ2-3; clone size: few; V gene: TRBV5-1; D gene: TRBD1; CDR3 DNA: TGTGCCAGCAGCTTACAGGGGGCGAGGACAGATACGCAGTATTTT; CDR3 protein: CASSLQGARTDTQYF
J gene: TRBJ2-5; clone size: once; V gene: TRBV7-2; D gene: NA; CDR3 DNA: TGTGCCAGCCTCCGGCAGTATGGGGGGGAGACCCAGTACTTC; CDR3 protein: CASLRQYGGETQYF
J gene: TRBJ2-1; clone size: many; V gene: TRBV11-3; D gene: NA; CDR3 DNA: TGTGCCAGCAGCCCCGGGAACCACAATGAGCAGTTCTTC; CDR3 protein: CASSPGNHNEQFF
J gene: TRBJ2-5; clone size: NA; V gene: TRBV20-1; D gene: NA; CDR3 DNA: TGCAGTGCTAGAGTGGCCGGGGGGGACAGAGAGACCCAGTACTTC; CDR3 protein: CSARVAGGDRETQYF
J gene: TRBJ1-1; clone size: many; V gene: TRBV7-2; D gene: NA; CDR3 DNA: TGTGCCAGCAGCTTAAGGAGGAACACTGAAGCTTTCTTT; CDR3 protein: CASSLRRNTEAFF
J gene: TRBJ1-6; clone size: NA; V gene: TRBV7-2; D gene: NA; CDR3 DNA: TGTGCCAGCAGCCCTCCCCTCAATAATTCACCCCTCCACTTT; CDR3 protein: CASSPPLNNSPLHF
J gene: TRBJ2-1; clone size: many; V gene: TRBV20-1; D gene: TRBD2; CDR3 DNA: TGCAGTGCTAGAGTAGCTAGCGGGAGGGCCCCCTACAATGAGCAGTTCTTC; CDR3 protein: CSARVASGRAPYNEQFF
J gene: TRBJ2-2; clone size: NA; V gene: TRBV6-1; D gene: TRBD1; CDR3 DNA: TGTGCCACTGGAACCATCGGGACAGGGAGCCCCGGGGAGCTGTTTTTT; CDR3 protein: CATGTIGTGSPGELFF
J gene: TRBJ2-2; clone size: many; V gene: TRBV7-2; D gene: TRBD2; CDR3 DNA: TGTGCCAGCAGCTCGAGGGAAGTGAGCGGGGGATCCACCGGGGAGCTGTTTTTT; CDR3 protein: CASSSREVSGGSTGELFF
J gene: TRBJ2-7; clone size: many; V gene: TRBV7-2; D gene: NA; CDR3 DNA: TGTGCCAGCAGCTTAGACCTCCCGGGGCGCGAGCAGTACTTC; CDR3 protein: CASSLDLPGREQYF
J gene: TRBJ1-6; clone size: many; V gene: TRBV7-9; D gene: NA; CDR3 DNA: TGTGCCAGCAGCTTCGACAGAAATAATTCACCCCTCCACTTT; CDR3 protein: CASSFDRNNSPLHF
J gene: TRBJ2-7; clone size: NA; V gene: TRBV7-2; D gene: TRBD2; CDR3 DNA: TGCGCCAGCAGCCACCTCCCCGGGGGGGACGGATACGAGCAGTACTTC; CDR3 protein: CASSHLPGGDGYEQYF
J gene: TRBJ1-6; clone size: many; V gene: TRBV27; D gene: NA; CDR3 DNA: TGTGCCAGCCAGATGGGTGTAGACTATAATTCACCCCTCCACTTT; CDR3 protein: CASQMGVDYNSPLHF
J gene: TRBJ2-4; clone size: many; V gene: TRBV20-1; D gene: NA; CDR3 DNA: TGCAGTGCTAGCGGGGGCGCCAAAAACATTCAGTACTTC; CDR3 protein: CSASGGAKNIQYF
J gene: TRBJ2-2; clone size: many; V gene: TRBV3-1; D gene: NA; CDR3 DNA: TGTGCCAGCAGCCAGAGTCCGACCGGGGAGCTGTTTTTT; CDR3 protein: CASSQSPTGELFF
J gene: TRBJ1-2; clone size: few; V gene: TRBV6-5; D gene: NA; CDR3 DNA: TGTGCCAGCAGTTACTTGCAGAGCTATGGCTACACCTTC; CDR3 protein: CASSYLQSYGYTF
J gene: TRBJ2-1; clone size: many; V gene: TRBV20-1; D gene: NA; CDR3 DNA: TGCAGTGCGAGTCGTGGTGTGGATGAGCAGTTCTTC; CDR3 protein: CSASRGVDEQFF
J gene: TRBJ1-5; clone size: few; V gene: TRBV27; D gene: NA; CDR3 DNA: TGTGCCAGCAGTTTAAGCGTGACGGACAATCAGCCCCAGCATTTT; CDR3 protein: CASSLSVTDNQPQHF
J gene: TRBJ1-2; clone size: many; V gene: TRBV27; D gene: NA; CDR3 DNA: TGTGCCAGCAGTCGAAACGACAGGCCGGGTGTGGGCTACACCTTC; CDR3 protein: CASSRNDRPGVGYTF
J gene: TRBJ2-3; clone size: many; V gene: TRBV20-1; D gene: NA; CDR3 DNA: TGCAGTGCTAGTGCAGGTTCTGATACGCAGTATTTT; CDR3 protein: CSASAGSDTQYF
J gene: TRBJ2-1; clone size: many; V gene: TRBV9; D gene: TRBD2; CDR3 DNA: TGTGCCAGCAGCGTATTCACGGGAGGCTACAATGAGCAGTTCTTC; CDR3 protein: CASSVFTGGYNEQFF
J gene: TRBJ1-4; clone size: many; V gene: TRBV7-2; D gene: NA; CDR3 DNA: TGTGCCAGCAGCTTCGGGGGTGAAAAACTGTTTTTT; CDR3 protein: CASSFGGEKLFF
J gene: TRBJ1-1; clone size: many; V gene: TRBV27; D gene: NA; CDR3 DNA: TGTGCCAGCAGCCCTCAGGGTCTCGCGAACACTGAAGCTTTCTTT; CDR3 protein: CASSPQGLANTEAFF
J gene: TRBJ2-5; clone size: many; V gene: TRBV10-2; D gene: TRBD2; CDR3 DNA: TGCGCCAGCAGTGATCTAGCGGGGGGTTTCAAAGAGACCCAGTACTTC; CDR3 protein: CASSDLAGGFKETQYF
J gene: TRBJ2-5; clone size: NA; V gene: TRBV7-2; D gene: TRBD2; CDR3 DNA: TGTGCCAGCAGCTTAGTAGGGACTAGCGGGACAGGCCAGTACTTC; CDR3 protein: CASSLVGTSGTGQYF
J gene: TRBJ2-1; clone size: NA; V gene: TRBV20-1; D gene: TRBD2; CDR3 DNA: TGCAGTGCTAAGGACGGGGGACTAGCGGGAGGAGGGAGTGAGCAGTTCTTC; CDR3 protein: CSAKDGGLAGGGSEQFF
J gene: TRBJ2-5; clone size: many; V gene: TRBV7-9; D gene: NA; CDR3 DNA: TGTGCCAGCAGCTTAGCAGGGCAGGGACTTTGGAAAGAGACCCAGTACTTC; CDR3 protein: CASSLAGQGLWKETQYF
J gene: TRBJ2-1; clone size: many; V gene: TRBV12-3/TRBV12-4; D gene: TRBD2; CDR3 DNA: TGTGCCAGCCGGGGAGCGGGGGGGACCTACAATGAGCAGTTCTTC; CDR3 protein: CASRGAGGTYNEQFF
J gene: TRBJ2-7; clone size: many; V gene: TRBV28; D gene: TRBD2; CDR3 DNA: TGTGCCAGTATGGGGGGGGGAGGACGGACCTACGAGCAGTACTTC; CDR3 protein: CASMGGGGRTYEQYF
J gene: TRBJ2-3; clone size: NA; V gene: TRBV12-3/TRBV12-4; D gene: TRBD2; CDR3 DNA: TGTGCCAGCAGCTTTGTGGCGGGGGGGCCAGATACGCAGTATTTT; CDR3 protein: CASSFVAGGPDTQYF
J gene: TRBJ2-4; clone size: many; V gene: TRBV3-1; D gene: TRBD1; CDR3 DNA: TGTGCCAGCAGCCAGGGACAGCTAGCCAAAAACATTCAGTACTTC; CDR3 protein: CASSQGQLAKNIQYF